This TCR beta chain comes out of a study of untreated major depressive disorder. Concerning this clone: Its antigen remains unknown.

Germline-derived CDR1 and CDR2 are ENHRY and SYGVKD. CDR3 length: 17 amino acids. Trimming left V 0 bases short and J 2 bases short, with 14 bases between. Study-level points and caveats: Compared with controls, depressed patients showed more TRBV05-01 (Vbeta 5.1) usage in CD4+ T cells.

Method: immunoSEQ multiplex PCR; TCRdb's copy keeps in-frame clones and lacks some. The table records tens of thousands of clones, around 93% of them present only once. The chain links TRBV10-3 to TRBJ2-1, with D uncertain. This sequence originates from a man aged 25-40 years in good health. Sequencing was performed on CD4+ T cells from PBMCs. For the CDR3, the DNA is TGTGCCATCAGTGAGTCGGCAGGTCGTTTAACCTACAATGAGCAGTTCTTC. Its protein product is CAISESAGRLTYNEQFF.